A single sample is the source of the 20 T cell receptor beta chains below, sequenced in a study of cytomegalovirus exposure and HLA in healthy donors. The PCR ran on 60 Vbeta and 13 Jbeta primers. Clones were sequenced by immunoSEQ multiplex PCR, and TCRdb holds only the in-frame ones, with some missing. This sample has around 150,000 clones, with 61% found just once. The sample comprised PBMCs. The receptors stem from a male donor in good health and CMV-seronegative.

This clone was observed a few times. The rearrangement uses TRBV9 and TRBJ1-1; possibly TRBD1 for D (5 bases). V lost 3 bases and J 4 bases, leaving 25 bases between the germline ends. Per the germline V gene, CDR1 is SGDLS and CDR2 is YYNGEE. The length of the CDR3 is 18 residues. The CDR3 bases are TGTGCCAGCAGCGCTGGGATAGGCCCCGCGGGGGAAGGCACTGAAGCTTTCTTT. Protein product: CASSAGIGPAGEGTEAFF.

The chain uses TRBV6-1 and TRBJ2-1, with 10 bases matching TRBD2. CDR1 MNHNS and CDR2 SASEGT come from the germline V gene. This CDR3 region has 16 residues. V shed 0 bases and J 10 bases; nucleotides not matched to a gene: 9. The CDR3 is CASSEARASGGREQFF. The CDR3 DNA sequence: TGTGCCAGCAGTGAAGCTAGGGCTAGCGGGGGTCGAGAGCAGTTCTTC.

The chain couples TRBV9 to TRBJ1-4; 7 positions match TRBD1. The CDR3 extends over 16 amino acids. V gave up 4 bases and J gave up 5 bases; unmatched junction bases: 11. Germline-derived CDR1 and CDR2 are SGDLS and YYNGEE. CDR3 sequence reads: CASSTRTGTVNEKLFF. The CDR3 DNA follows: TGTGCCAGCAGCACAAGAACCGGGACAGTGAATGAAAAACTGTTTTTT.

The chain combines TRBV29-1 with TRBJ2-5, with D unclear. CDR1 is SQVTM, CDR2 ANQGSEA, per germline. The CDR3 is 12 amino acids. Trimming pared 4 bases from V and 2 bases from J, leaving 8 bases between. Here the CDR3 DNA reads TGCAGCGTTGGGAGCAGTCAAGAGACCCAGTACTTC. This codes for CSVGSSQETQYF. The full variable domain, rest sourced from reference TRBV29-1 and TRBJ2-5, is SAVISQKPSRDICQRGTSLTIQCQVDSQVTMMFWYRQQPGQSLTLIATANQGSEATYESGFVIDKFPISRPNLTFSTLTVSNMSPEDSSIYLCSVGSSQETQYFGPGTRLLVL.

The chain carries TRBV4-3 and TRBJ2-3, with a weak D call TRBD2 (5 bases). This CDR3 region has 14 residues. Germline V lookup: CDR1 LGHNA, CDR2 YSLEER. Trimming took 0 bases from V and 1 from J, leaving 5 bases between them. The CDR3 region is CASSQERGTDTQYF. The CDR3 DNA is TGCGCCAGCAGCCAAGAGCGGGGCACAGATACGCAGTATTTT.

This clone was observed a handful of times. The J gene is TRBJ2-2, the V gene TRBV6-4; 7 bases map to TRBD1. CDR3 length: 18 amino acids. The ends lost 3 bases at V and 4 bases at J; junction bases unmatched: 14. CDR1 and CDR2 (germline): MRHNA, SNTAGT. DNA of the CDR3: TGTGCCAGCAGTGAGTCTTTTACCAGGGGGATGAGCACCGGGGAGCTGTTTTTT. Its protein is CASSESFTRGMSTGELFF.

The V gene is TRBV4-1, the J gene TRBJ2-7; 7 bases line up with TRBD1. The CDR3 has 16 residues. After removal of 4 bases from V and 0 bases from J, the junction contained 9 bases not matched to a gene. Germline V gives CDR1 MGHRA, CDR2 YSYEKL. CDR3 protein: CASSRDSQLSSYEQYF. The DNA for the CDR3 is TGCGCCAGCAGCCGGGACAGCCAGTTATCCTCCTACGAGCAGTACTTC.

V is TRBV2 and J is TRBJ1-2; D not resolved. Germline values: CDR1 SNHLY, CDR2 FYNNEI. The CDR3 loop spans 16 amino acids. Trimming left V 1 base short and J 12 bases short, with 24 bases between. The CDR3 here is CASSEGRLLTPGADTF. DNA of the CDR3: TGTGCCAGCAGTGAAGGCAGACTATTAACCCCAGGCGCTGACACCTTC.

The V and J genes are TRBV6-5 and TRBJ1-1, with D maybe TRBD1 (5 bases). The CDR3 runs to 15 residues. Germline CDR1 reads MNHEY; CDR2 reads SVGAGI. The V and J ends lost 0 bases and 3 bases respectively, with 11 bases between them. The CDR3 reads CASSYSIAGDTEAFF. As DNA, the CDR3 is TGTGCCAGCAGTTACTCGATTGCGGGGGACACTGAAGCTTTCTTT.

The chain couples TRBV7-2 to TRBJ2-4, with D perhaps matching TRBD1 (6 bases). The CDR3 sequence is 15 residues long. Germline V gene data show CDR1 as SGHTA and CDR2 as FQGNSA. With 2 bases removed from V and 1 base from J, the gap between germline ends came to 9 bases. The CDR3 DNA follows: TGTGCCAGCAGCTTAACAAGGGGGGCCAAAAACATTCAGTACTTC. It encodes CASSLTRGAKNIQYF.

This clone was seen once. V usage is TRBV28 and J usage is TRBJ1-1; D unresolved. Germline V lookup: CDR1 MDHEN, CDR2 SYDVKM. The ends were cut back, 1 base at V and 11 bases at J, with 11 bases in the middle. This CDR3 has 12 amino acids. CDR3 in amino acids: CASSLLRYPAFF. The CDR3 DNA is TGTGCCAGCAGTTTATTGAGGTATCCGGCTTTCTTT.

With respect to this clone: Within the sample, other DNA sequences also encode this same CDR3. J is TRBJ1-1 and V is TRBV7-6, with TRBD1 matching 7 bases. The CDR3 loop spans 14 amino acids. From germline, CDR1 is SGHVS and CDR2 FNYEAQ. The junction had 2 bases not matched to a gene; V was cut back by 4 bases and J by 0 bases. The CDR3 loop reads CASSSTGVNTEAFF. In DNA, the CDR3 is TGTGCCAGCAGCTCTACAGGGGTGAACACTGAAGCTTTCTTT.

This rearrangement joins TRBV13 to TRBJ1-2; the D is unclear. Trimming cost V 3 bases and J 1 base, with 18 bases left between them. Germline CDR1 and CDR2: PRHDT and FYEKMQ (reference sequence). The CDR3 length is 17 residues. The CDR3 coding sequence is TGTGCCAGCAGCTTCGTACAGCCAACGCCCGATAACTATGGCTACACCTTC. Translation gives CASSFVQPTPDNYGYTF.

This clone was seen once. The chain carries TRBV29-1 and TRBJ1-1, with TRBD1 identical over 10 bases. The germline CDR1 and CDR2 sequences are SQVTM and ANQGSEA. The CDR3 consists of 15 residues. Trimming at V came to 1 base and at J to 5 bases, leaving 7 bases not matched to a gene. The CDR3 nucleotides are TGCAGCGTTGAAGGGGAACGGGACAGGGGAACTGAAGCTTTCTTT. It yields the protein CSVEGERDRGTEAFF.

This clone has a handful of counts. The chain recombines TRBV7-9 with TRBJ1-1; D not certain. This CDR3 is built from 12 residues. V was pared by 6 bases and J by 1 base, with 6 bases between. CDR1 is SEHNR and CDR2 is FQNEAQ in the germline V gene (reference sequence). DNA of the CDR3: TGTGCCAGCAGATGGCAGAACACTGAAGCTTTCTTT. Amino acids: CASRWQNTEAFF.

V is TRBV4-3 and J is TRBJ2-7; TRBD2 is a possible D gene (7 bases). This CDR3 contains 16 residues. Germline CDR1 reads LGHNA; CDR2 reads YSLEER. The ends were cut back, 1 base at V and 0 bases at J, with 13 bases in the middle. In nucleotides, the CDR3 is TGCGCCAGCAGCCAAGCCGTTCGGGGGGCCTCCTACGAGCAGTACTTC. Translating gives CASSQAVRGASYEQYF.

The rearrangement joins TRBV23-1 to TRBJ2-7; 12 bases match TRBD2. TRBV23-1 counts as an open reading frame of uncertain function. The CDR3 is 24 residues long. Trimming cost V 4 bases and J 0 bases; bases outside gene matches: 28. The CDR3: CASSLDRPRTGAKLAGGHSYEQYF. CDR3 DNA sequence: TGCGCCAGCAGTCTCGACCGACCTCGGACAGGGGCGAAACTAGCGGGGGGACACTCCTACGAGCAGTACTTC.

Only a few counts were recorded for this clone. CDR3 amino acids: CASRKNSGNTGELFF. As DNA, the CDR3 is TGTGCCAGCAGGAAAAACAGTGGGAACACCGGGGAGCTGTTTTTT. The chain carries TRBV6-1 and TRBJ2-2, with no clear D. V lost 6 bases, J lost 1 base, and 12 bases lay in between. Germline V CDR1 and CDR2: MNHNS, SASEGT. The CDR3 spans 15 residues.

The gene calls are TRBV29-1 and TRBJ2-5; the match to TRBD1 covers 10 bases. CDR1 is SQVTM, CDR2 ANQGSEA, per germline. The V segment lost 4 bases and the J segment 6 bases; nucleotides outside the gene matches: 8. CDR3 length: 14 amino acids. The CDR3 is CSVGGDRGVKTQYF. CDR3 bases: TGCAGCGTTGGGGGGGACAGGGGAGTAAAGACCCAGTACTTC. Based on the CDR3 plus reference TRBV29-1 and TRBJ2-5, the full variable domain is SAVISQKPSRDICQRGTSLTIQCQVDSQVTMMFWYRQQPGQSLTLIATANQGSEATYESGFVIDKFPISRPNLTFSTLTVSNMSPEDSSIYLCSVGGDRGVKTQYFGPGTRLLVL.

CDR3 protein: CASSFFYAGAISGQPQHF. The DNA for the CDR3 is TGTGCCAGCAGTTTCTTTTACGCAGGGGCAATTTCGGGTCAGCCCCAGCATTTT. The chain has TRBV27 and TRBJ1-5; TRBD1 might be the D (6 bases). CDR3 size: 18 residues. V was shortened by 3 bases and J by 6 bases, with 24 bases between the two germline ends. Germline CDR1 reads MNHEY; CDR2 reads SMNVEV (reference sequence).